This TCR beta chain was sequenced during a study of long-term antiretroviral therapy in people with HIV. Trimming shortened V by 6 bases and J by 2 bases, and 22 bases separated the two germline ends. Germline CDR1 SQVTM, CDR2 ANQGSEA. The CDR3 consists of 16 residues. At the survey level, the v3.0 immunoSEQ assay was run. Clones were read by immunoSEQ multiplex PCR, and TCRdb kept only the in-frame ones, dropping some. The profile shows tens of thousands of clones, around 96% of them singletons. The TCR originated in a man aged 30 to 45 with HIV. The source was unsorted PBMCs, collected 6 to 6.5 years after starting antiretroviral therapy. V is TRBV29-1 and J is TRBJ1-2; D might be TRBD1 (5 bases). The CDR3 spells CSVGQFVGHGNYGYTF. The CDR3 DNA reads TGCAGCGTAGGGCAGTTCGTTGGACACGGAAACTATGGCTACACCTTC.